This entry lists 15 T cell receptor beta chains sequenced from one sample in a study of naive and memory T cell subsets. Study-level results: Especially in CD8 cells, naive repertoires contained a few larger clonotypes, possibly CD45RA-re-expressing memory cells.

Their recognized antigens are unknown. Two oligonucleotides, mixed equimolar, formed the beta constant-region primer covering TRBC1 and TRBC2. Ligated cDNA was amplified by four rounds of PCR with nested alpha and beta constant-region primers and SP2. TCRdb called the UMI-ligation and nested PCR reads again in MiXCR, with one record for every CDR3 protein. The sample carries 150,000 or so distinct CDR3 sequences, roughly 20% recorded once. Specimen: naive CD4+ T cells from blood. The receptors were sampled from a human donor in good health.

The chain employs TRBV4-3 and TRBJ2-7; TRBD2 matches at 9 bases. Germline V CDR1 and CDR2: LGHNA, YSLEER. J was trimmed by 0 bases and V by 4 bases; bases with no gene match: 13. This CDR3 has 18 residues. CDR3 nucleotides: TGCGCCAGCAGCCGGCTGCGATCTAGCGGGGCAAACTCCTACGAGCAGTACTTC. Translating it yields CASSRLRSSGANSYEQYF.

This clonotype has a handful of counts. The chain links TRBV20-1 to TRBJ2-7; possible D gene TRBD1, 5 bases. The CDR3 has 14 residues. V was pared by 3 bases and J by 0 bases, with 12 bases between. Germline V gives CDR1 DFQATT, CDR2 SNEGSKA (reference sequence). In DNA, the CDR3 is TGCAGTGCTAGTCCCCTTGGGGCCTCCTACGAGCAGTACTTC. Translated, it gives CSASPLGASYEQYF.

V gene TRBV20-1 combines with J gene TRBJ2-5; weak D call: TRBD2 (7 bases). This CDR3 is 12 amino acids long. Germline V CDR1 and CDR2: DFQATT, SNEGSKA (reference sequence). The CDR3 reads CRAGRGTETQYF. The CDR3 DNA follows: TGCAGGGCGGGGAGGGGGACGGAGACCCAGTACTTC.

This chain joins TRBV20-1 and TRBJ1-3, with D unresolved. The CDR3 is 17 residues long. The germline gives CDR1 DFQATT, CDR2 SNEGSKA (reference sequence). V was clipped by 3 bases and J by 4 bases, with 22 bases between them. CDR3 protein: CSASPLSVATRGNTIYF. The DNA for the CDR3 is TGCAGTGCTAGCCCTCTATCTGTCGCGACACGGGGAAACACCATATATTTT.

This clonotype was counted between two and nine times. The CDR3 coding sequence is TGTGCCAGCAGTTTAGGGGACAGGGGCCACGAGCAGTACTTC. It yields the protein CASSLGDRGHEQYF. The chain recombines TRBV28 with TRBJ2-7; 10 bases are a match to TRBD1. Trimming at V came to 2 bases and at J to 5 bases, leaving 3 bases not matched to a gene. From germline, CDR1 is MDHEN and CDR2 SYDVKM. This CDR3 spans 14 amino acids.

This clonotype was observed a handful of times. V and J are TRBV28 and TRBJ2-7; the D gene could be TRBD1 or TRBD2 (5 bases each). Germline V gene data show CDR1 as MDHEN and CDR2 as SYDVKM. The CDR3 loop spans 17 amino acids. V dropped 5 bases and J dropped 1 base, with 21 bases sitting between them. CDR3 DNA sequence: TGTGCCAGCAGTCCCTCCGGGACCAACCGTTCATCCTACGAGCAGTACTTC. Protein product: CASSPSGTNRSSYEQYF.

Here the CDR3 reads CASETAGTQNTGELFF. The CDR3 nucleotides read TGTGCCAGTGAAACCGCCGGGACCCAGAACACCGGGGAGCTGTTTTTT. The J gene is TRBJ2-2, the V gene TRBV6-2 or TRBV6-3, with D perhaps TRBD1 or TRBD2 (5 bases each). Trimming removed 9 bases from V and 1 base from J, with 18 bases in between. Germline V gene sequence: CDR1 MNHEY, CDR2 SVGEGT. This CDR3 is built from 16 residues.

This clonotype came up a few times. This sequence joins TRBV11-2 and TRBJ2-1, with 10 bases identical to TRBD1. The CDR3 has 15 amino acids. Trimming took 1 base from V and 7 from J; bases not matched to a gene: 4. The germline CDR1 and CDR2 sequences are SGHAT and FQNNGV. The CDR3 loop reads CASSLGQGAWNEQFF. The CDR3 DNA reads as TGTGCCAGCAGCTTAGGACAGGGGGCTTGGAATGAGCAGTTCTTC.

CDR3 residues: CASSLLPMNTEAFF. The CDR3 DNA is TGTGCCAGCAGTCTCCTACCTATGAACACTGAAGCTTTCTTT. The rearrangement links TRBV28 to TRBJ1-1; D unclear. The germline gives CDR1 MDHEN, CDR2 SYDVKM. V was trimmed by 5 bases and J by 0 bases, leaving 10 bases between them. The CDR3 is 14 residues long.

The V and J genes are TRBV7-6 and TRBJ2-1, with 12 bases fitting TRBD2. Germline V gene sequence: CDR1 SGHVS, CDR2 FNYEAQ. With V trimmed by 8 bases and J by 7 bases, 6 bases remained unmatched. The CDR3 totals 14 residues. This CDR3 is CASGGLAGMNEQFF. The CDR3 coding sequence is TGTGCCAGCGGTGGACTAGCGGGAATGAATGAGCAGTTCTTC. Drawing the rest from reference TRBV7-6 and TRBJ2-1, the complete variable domain is GAGVSQSPRYKVTKRGQDVALRCDPISGHVSLYWYRQALGQGPEFLTYFNYEAQQDKSGLPNDRFSAERPEGSISTLTIQRTEQRDSAMYRCASGGLAGMNEQFFGPGTRLTVL.

This clonotype was observed at least ten times. V is TRBV28 and J is TRBJ2-3; 13 bases are shared with TRBD2. V was pared by 2 bases and J by 5 bases, with 7 bases of the junction left unmatched. The germline gives CDR1 MDHEN, CDR2 SYDVKM. The CDR3 extends over 17 amino acids. The CDR3, as DNA: TGTGCCAGCAGTTTACGACTAGCGGGAGGTGGCGAAGATACGCAGTATTTT. As protein: CASSLRLAGGGEDTQYF.

This clonotype was detected only a few times. V is TRBV2 and J is TRBJ2-3; D is perhaps TRBD2 (6 bases). Germline V gene lookup returns CDR1 SNHLY and CDR2 FYNNEI. The CDR3 extends over 15 amino acids. The V and J ends lost 5 bases and 3 bases respectively, with 15 bases between them. The CDR3 loop reads CASSLAGSITDTQYF. The CDR3 DNA is TGTGCCAGCAGTCTGGCGGGATCGATAACAGATACGCAGTATTTT.

The table lists this clonotype with many counts. The chain uses TRBV4-3 and TRBJ1-2, with TRBD1 identical over 8 bases. Germline lookup yields CDR1 LGHNA and CDR2 YSLEER. This CDR3 spans 15 amino acids. V trimming: 1 base; J trimming: 8 bases; junction bases outside the gene matches: 9. CDR3 region: CASSQATRGLDGYTF. CDR3 nucleotide sequence: TGCGCCAGCAGCCAAGCTACCAGGGGGCTAGACGGCTACACCTTC.

The chain recombines TRBV5-5 with TRBJ2-1; a weak D match, TRBD1 (6 bases). CDR3 size: 16 residues. V was clipped by 1 base and J by 5 bases, with 16 bases between them. Germline V gene lookup returns CDR1 SGHKS and CDR2 YYEKEE (reference sequence). The DNA for the CDR3 is TGTGCCAGCAGCTTGATTACAGGGTCGAACCACAATGAGCAGTTCTTC. This sequence encodes CASSLITGSNHNEQFF.

The chain carries TRBV6-2 or TRBV6-3 and TRBJ2-5, with a tentative D call TRBD1 (5 bases). V was trimmed by 7 bases and J by 2 bases, leaving 14 bases between them. The V gene's germline CDR1 is MNHEY and CDR2 SVGEGT. The CDR3 extends over 14 amino acids. CDR3 amino acids: CASKAPQGQETQYF. The CDR3 DNA is TGTGCCAGCAAGGCCCCCCAGGGACAAGAGACCCAGTACTTC.